The clone carrying this TCR beta chain was observed a single time. The CDR3 is 15 residues long. V was pared by 6 bases and J by 0 bases, with 13 bases between. Germline values: CDR1 SNHLY, CDR2 FYNNEI. In blood CD8+ and CD4+ T cells, TCR beta underwent sequencing. While CD8+ and CD4+ T cells were isolated negatively, TEMRA cells were enriched by FACS. cDNA came from approximately 0.5 to 1 ug RNA primed by random hexamers. Each CDR3 protein gets one entry after TCRdb re-called the immunoSEQ multiplex PCR reads with MiXCR. The sample contains approximately 150,000 distinct CDR3 sequences, roughly 95% of which appear only once. The record originates from a study of CD8 T cells in Susac syndrome.

Sequencing was done on a sample of CD4+ T cells from PBMCs. This clonotype originated in a human donor in good health. V is TRBV2 and J is TRBJ2-3; D not resolved. For the CDR3, the DNA is TGTGCCAGCAGGACGGACGGGCAAAGCACAGATACGCAGTATTTT. It translates to CASRTDGQSTDTQYF.